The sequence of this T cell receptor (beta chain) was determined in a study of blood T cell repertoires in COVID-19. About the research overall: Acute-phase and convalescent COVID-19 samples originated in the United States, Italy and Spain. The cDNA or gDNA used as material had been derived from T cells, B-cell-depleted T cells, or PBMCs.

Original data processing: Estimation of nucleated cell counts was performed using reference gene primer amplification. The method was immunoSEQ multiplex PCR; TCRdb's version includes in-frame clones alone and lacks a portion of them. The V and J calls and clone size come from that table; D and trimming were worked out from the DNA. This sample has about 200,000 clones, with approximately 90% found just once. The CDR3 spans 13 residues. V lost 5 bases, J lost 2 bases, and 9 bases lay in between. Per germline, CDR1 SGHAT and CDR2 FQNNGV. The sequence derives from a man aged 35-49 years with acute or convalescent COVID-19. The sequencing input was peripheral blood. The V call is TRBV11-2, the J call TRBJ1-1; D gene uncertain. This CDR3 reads CASSRLLNTEAFF. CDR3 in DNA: TGTGCCAGCAGCCGACTCTTAAACACTGAAGCTTTCTTT.